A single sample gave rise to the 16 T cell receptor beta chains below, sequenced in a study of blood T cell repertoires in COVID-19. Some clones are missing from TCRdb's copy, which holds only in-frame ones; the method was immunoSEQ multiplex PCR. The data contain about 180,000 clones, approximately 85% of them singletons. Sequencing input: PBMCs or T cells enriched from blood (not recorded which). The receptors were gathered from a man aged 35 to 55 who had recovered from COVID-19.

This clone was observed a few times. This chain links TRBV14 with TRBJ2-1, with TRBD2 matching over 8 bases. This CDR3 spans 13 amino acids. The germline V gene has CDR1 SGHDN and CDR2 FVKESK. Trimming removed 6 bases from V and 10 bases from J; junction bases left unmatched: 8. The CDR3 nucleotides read TGTGCCAGCAGTCGGAGCGGGGGCTCAGAGCAGTTCTTC. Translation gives CASSRSGGSEQFF.

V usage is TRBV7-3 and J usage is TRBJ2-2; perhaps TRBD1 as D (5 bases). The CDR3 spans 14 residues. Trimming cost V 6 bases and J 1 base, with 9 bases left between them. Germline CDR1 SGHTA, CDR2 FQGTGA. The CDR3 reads CASRFDRNTGELFF. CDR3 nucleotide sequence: TGTGCCAGCAGATTTGACAGGAACACCGGGGAGCTGTTTTTT.

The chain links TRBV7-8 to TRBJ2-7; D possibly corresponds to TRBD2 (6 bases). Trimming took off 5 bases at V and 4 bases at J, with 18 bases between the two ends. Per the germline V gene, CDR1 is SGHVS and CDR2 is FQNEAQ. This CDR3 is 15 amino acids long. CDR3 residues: CASSPLGPGGYEQYF. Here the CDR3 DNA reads TGTGCCAGCAGCCCACTAGGTCCCGGGGGATACGAGCAGTACTTC.

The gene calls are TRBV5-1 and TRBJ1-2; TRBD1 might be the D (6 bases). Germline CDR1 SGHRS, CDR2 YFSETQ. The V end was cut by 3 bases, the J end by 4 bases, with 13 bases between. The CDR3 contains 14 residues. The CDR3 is CASSYNRQVYGYTF. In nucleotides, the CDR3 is TGCGCCAGCAGCTATAACAGACAGGTCTATGGCTACACCTTC.

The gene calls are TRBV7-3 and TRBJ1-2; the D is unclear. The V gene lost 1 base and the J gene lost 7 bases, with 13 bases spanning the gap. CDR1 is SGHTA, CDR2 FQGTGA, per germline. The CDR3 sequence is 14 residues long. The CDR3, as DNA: TGTGCCAGCAGCTTAAATAGCAACGGCGCTGGCTACACCTTC. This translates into CASSLNSNGAGYTF.

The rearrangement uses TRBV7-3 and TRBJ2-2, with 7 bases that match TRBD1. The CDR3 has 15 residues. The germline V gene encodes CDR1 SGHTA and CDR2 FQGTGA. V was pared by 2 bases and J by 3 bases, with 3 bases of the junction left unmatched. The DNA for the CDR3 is TGTGCCAGCAGCTTACTAGGGGGCGACACCGGGGAGCTGTTTTTT. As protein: CASSLLGGDTGELFF.

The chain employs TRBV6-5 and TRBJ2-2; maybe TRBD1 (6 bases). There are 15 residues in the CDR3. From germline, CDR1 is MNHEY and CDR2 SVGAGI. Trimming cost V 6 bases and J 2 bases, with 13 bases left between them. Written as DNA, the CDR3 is TGTGCCAGCAGATTGGACAGCTTCAACACCGGGGAGCTGTTTTTT. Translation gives CASRLDSFNTGELFF.

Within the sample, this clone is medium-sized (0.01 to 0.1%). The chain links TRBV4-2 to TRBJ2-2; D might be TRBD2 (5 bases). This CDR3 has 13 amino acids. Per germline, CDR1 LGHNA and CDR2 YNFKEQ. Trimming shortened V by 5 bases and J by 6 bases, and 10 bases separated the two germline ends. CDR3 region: CASSSRDPGELFF. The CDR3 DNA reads TGTGCCAGCAGCTCTCGGGATCCCGGGGAGCTGTTTTTT.

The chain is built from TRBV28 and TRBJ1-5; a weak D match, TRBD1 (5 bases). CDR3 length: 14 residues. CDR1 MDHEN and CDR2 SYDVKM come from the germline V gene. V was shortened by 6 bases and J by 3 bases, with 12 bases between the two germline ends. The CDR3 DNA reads TGTGCCAGCAGGCCAGGACAAGTCAATCAGCCCCAGCATTTT. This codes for CASRPGQVNQPQHF. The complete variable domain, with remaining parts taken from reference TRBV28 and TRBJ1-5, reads DVKVTQSSRYLVKRTGEKVFLECVQDMDHENMFWYRQDPGLGLRLIYFSYDVKMKEKGDIPEGYSVSREKKERFSLILESASTNQTSMYLCASRPGQVNQPQHFGDGTRLSIL.

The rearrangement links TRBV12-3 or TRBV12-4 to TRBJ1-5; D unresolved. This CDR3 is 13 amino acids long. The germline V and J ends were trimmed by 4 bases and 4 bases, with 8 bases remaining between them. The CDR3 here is CASSWAGNQPQHF. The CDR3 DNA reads TGTGCCAGCAGTTGGGCGGGGAATCAGCCCCAGCATTTT.

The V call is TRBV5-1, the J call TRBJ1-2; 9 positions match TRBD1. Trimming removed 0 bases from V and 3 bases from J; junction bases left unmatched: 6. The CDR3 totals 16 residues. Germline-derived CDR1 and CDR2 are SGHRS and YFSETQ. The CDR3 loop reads CASSLGGQGRYYGYTF. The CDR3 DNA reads TGCGCCAGCAGCTTGGGGGGACAGGGACGGTACTATGGCTACACCTTC.

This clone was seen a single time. The DNA of the CDR3 is TGTGCCAGCAGTCATCCCCCCTTCGGAGGGTCGGGCAATCAGCCCCAGCATTTT. It codes for CASSHPPFGGSGNQPQHF. The rearrangement links TRBV28 to TRBJ1-5; D unclear. The ends were cut back, 5 bases at V and 2 bases at J, with 22 bases in the middle. The CDR3 is 18 residues long. Germline lookup yields CDR1 MDHEN and CDR2 SYDVKM.

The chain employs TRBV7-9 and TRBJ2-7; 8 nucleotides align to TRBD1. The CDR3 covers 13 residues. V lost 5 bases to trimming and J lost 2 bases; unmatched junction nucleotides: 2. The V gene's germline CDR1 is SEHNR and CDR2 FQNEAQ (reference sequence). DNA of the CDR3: TGTGCCAGCAGCGGACAGGGCCCCTACGAGCAGTACTTC. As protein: CASSGQGPYEQYF.

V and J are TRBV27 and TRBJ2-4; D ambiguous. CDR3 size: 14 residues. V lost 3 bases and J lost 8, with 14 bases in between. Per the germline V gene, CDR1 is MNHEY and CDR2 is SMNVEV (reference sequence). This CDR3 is CASSFVAGSDIQYF. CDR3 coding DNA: TGTGCCAGCAGTTTTGTGGCAGGATCGGACATTCAGTACTTC.

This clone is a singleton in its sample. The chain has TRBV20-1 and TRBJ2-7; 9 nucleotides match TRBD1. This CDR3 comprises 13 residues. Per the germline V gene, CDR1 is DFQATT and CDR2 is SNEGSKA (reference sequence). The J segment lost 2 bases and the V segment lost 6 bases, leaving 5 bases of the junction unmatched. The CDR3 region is CSASRQGAYEQYF. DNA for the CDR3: TGCAGTGCGAGTCGACAGGGGGCCTACGAGCAGTACTTC.

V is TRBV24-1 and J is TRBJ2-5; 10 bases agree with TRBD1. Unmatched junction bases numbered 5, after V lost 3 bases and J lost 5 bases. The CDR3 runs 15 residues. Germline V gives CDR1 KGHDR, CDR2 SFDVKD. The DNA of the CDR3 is TGTGCCACCAGTGATACGACAGGGGGCCTGGAGACCCAGTACTTC. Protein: CATSDTTGGLETQYF.